By sample share, the clone carrying this T cell receptor beta chain is large. Its antigen is not known. The data are from a study of T cell repertoires in aging, cancer and after chemotherapy. Overall study: Donor ages fell into six groups from 30 or younger up to 70 or older. Glioblastoma patients receiving temozolomide-based therapy gave paired samples before and after chemotherapy. Whole-study findings and limits: Age-matched healthy donors had significantly more diverse, less clonal blood TCR repertoires than untreated cancer patients.

The template was genomic DNA from peripheral blood, not RNA. Multiplex touch-down PCR with TRB-A/B primers amplified rearranged V-D-J TRB sequences. In TCRdb, the multiplex PCR reads were re-called with MiXCR into one record per CDR3 protein. The sample has 750 to 1,000 distinct CDR3 sequences; roughly 24% are singletons. CDR3 length: 16 residues. V was clipped by 5 bases and J by 3 bases; unmatched bases: 8. Germline values: CDR1 MNHEY, CDR2 SVGEGT. The receptor's source is a human donor with a solid tumor. The sequencing input was blood. The gene calls are TRBV6-2 or TRBV6-3 and TRBJ2-2; 8 nucleotides agree with TRBD2. The CDR3 protein is CASSTQRETYTGELFF. DNA for the CDR3: TGTGCCAGCAGTACTCAGCGGGAGACTTACACCGGGGAGCTGTTTTTT.